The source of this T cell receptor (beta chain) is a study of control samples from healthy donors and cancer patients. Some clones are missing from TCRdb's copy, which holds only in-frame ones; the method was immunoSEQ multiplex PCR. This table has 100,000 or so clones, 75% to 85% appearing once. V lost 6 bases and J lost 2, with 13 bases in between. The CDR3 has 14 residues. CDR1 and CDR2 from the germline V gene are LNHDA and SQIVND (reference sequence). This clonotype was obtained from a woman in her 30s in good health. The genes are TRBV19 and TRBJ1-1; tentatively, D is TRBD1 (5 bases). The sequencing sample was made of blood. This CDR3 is CASSLPGPNTEAFF. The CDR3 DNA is TGTGCCAGTAGCCTCCCGGGACCTAACACTGAAGCTTTCTTT.